Listed here is a single T cell receptor beta chain. What antigen it recognizes has not been identified. No base quality information exists; no much larger clone differs at one position. For sequencing of the TCRbeta CDR3 region, genomic DNA was extracted from the sorted cells. The immunoSEQ Assay was used for sequencing of TCRbeta CDR3 regions. TCRdb took over this immuneACCESS table, retaining in-frame rearrangements with V and J assigned. Such tables are incomplete; in checked studies, under half of the missing clones stem from an unresolved V gene, and the remainder is unexplained. Here the sample has approximately 70,000 clones; approximately 84% occur a single time. In total, the top ten clones hold 6% to 9.5% of the sample. CDR1 and CDR2 were assigned from the germline V gene (reference sequence) as SGHKS and YYEKEE. The CDR3 goes from the cysteine to the phenylalanine over 11 residues. The kept DNA is CDR3 alone, 33 bases in frame from the first base. V gives up 4 bases and J gives up 11 bases, and the segment between their germline ends measures 12 bases.

Patients with autoimmune disease history or receiving systemic immunosuppression were excluded from the trial. Peripheral blood for TCR sequencing was collected from all dose cohorts at baseline, on cycle 4 day 1, and on cycle 7 day 1. The samples were drawn from a first-in-human, open-label, multicenter phase I dose-escalation trial of ivuxolimab. Adults with locally advanced or metastatic melanoma, renal cell, hepatocellular, or head and neck squamous cell carcinoma were enrolled in the trial. Before TCR sequencing, CD4+ T cells and CD8+ T cells from peripheral blood were sorted into separate populations. These data come from a study of OX40 agonist ivuxolimab in advanced cancers. For the wider study: Ivuxolimab was an agonistic, fully human IgG2 monoclonal antibody directed against OX40 (CD134), a costimulatory receptor. Intravenous ivuxolimab was administered to patients every 2 weeks at six dose levels: 0.01, 0.1, 0.3, 1.5, 3 and 10 mg/kg. Of the roughly 51 patients in dose escalation, about 20 had hepatocellular carcinoma, some 15 had melanoma, 9 had renal cell carcinoma and 9 had head and neck cancer. The dose-escalation cohort was 82.7% male with a mean age of approximately 60 years, ranging from roughly 23 to 85. Prior anti-PD-1, anti-PD-L1 or anti-CTLA-4 therapy was permitted, and 30% to 50% of dose-escalation patients had received checkpoint inhibitors. Three dose-escalation patients achieved partial responses, one with hepatocellular carcinoma and two with cutaneous melanoma. Peripheral TCRbeta sequencing was intended to test whether TCR sequence diversity was altered and clonal T-cell expansion was caused by ivuxolimab. The paper describes the monotherapy dose-escalation part (N of about 52 patients) of the phase I trial of ivuxolimab.

Overall study results and their limits: The antigen specificity of the clonally expanded peripheral T cells was not determined. Clonal expansion of both CD4+ and CD8+ blood T cells was observed from baseline to week 6 at doses 0.1 to 3.0 mg/kg. Low levels of normalized T-cell clonal expansion were also seen in some nonresponding patients. On average, CD8+ T cells showed more expanded clones than CD4+ T cells after ivuxolimab. In the 0.1-3.0 mg/kg groups, partial responders were among the patients with the lowest normalized peripheral clonal expansion, particularly in CD8+ T cells.

The sequences come from CD4+ or CD8+ T cells sorted from blood, collected in a trial of the OX40 agonist ivuxolimab. This receptor chain uses TRBV5-5 and TRBJ1-1, with an unclear D gene assignment. The receptor comes from an adult with an advanced solid tumor such as melanoma, head and neck, liver or kidney cancer. The CDR3 in this case is CASSEGLRAFF. Here is the DNA: TGTGCCAGCAGCGAAGGCCTTAGGGCTTTCTTT.